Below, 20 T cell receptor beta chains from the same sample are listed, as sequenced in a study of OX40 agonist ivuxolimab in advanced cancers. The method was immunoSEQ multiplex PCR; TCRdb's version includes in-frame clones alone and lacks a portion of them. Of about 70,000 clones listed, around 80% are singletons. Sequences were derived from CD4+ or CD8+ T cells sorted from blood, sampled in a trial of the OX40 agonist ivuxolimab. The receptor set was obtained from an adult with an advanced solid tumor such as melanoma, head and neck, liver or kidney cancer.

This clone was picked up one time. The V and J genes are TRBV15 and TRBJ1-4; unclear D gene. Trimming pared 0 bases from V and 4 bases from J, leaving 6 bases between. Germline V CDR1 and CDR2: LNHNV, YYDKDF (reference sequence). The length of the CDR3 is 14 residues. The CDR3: CATSRDLINEKLFF. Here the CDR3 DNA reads TGTGCCACCAGCAGAGACCTTATTAATGAAAAACTGTTTTTT.

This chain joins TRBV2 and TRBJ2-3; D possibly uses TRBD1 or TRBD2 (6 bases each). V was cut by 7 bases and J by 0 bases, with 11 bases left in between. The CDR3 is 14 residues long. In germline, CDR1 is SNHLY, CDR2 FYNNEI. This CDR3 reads CASKKGGSTDTQYF. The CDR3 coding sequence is TGTGCCAGCAAGAAAGGGGGGAGCACAGATACGCAGTATTTT.

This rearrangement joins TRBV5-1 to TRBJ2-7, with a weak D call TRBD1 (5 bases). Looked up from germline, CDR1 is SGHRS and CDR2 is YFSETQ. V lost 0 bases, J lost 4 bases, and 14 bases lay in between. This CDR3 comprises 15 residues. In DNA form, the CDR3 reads TGCGCCAGCAGCTTGGGGCAGGGTGGGCCTTACGAGCAGTACTTC. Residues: CASSLGQGGPYEQYF.

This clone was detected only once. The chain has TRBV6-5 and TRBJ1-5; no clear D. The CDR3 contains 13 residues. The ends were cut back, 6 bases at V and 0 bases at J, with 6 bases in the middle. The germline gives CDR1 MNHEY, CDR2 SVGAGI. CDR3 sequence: CASSLDSNQPQHF. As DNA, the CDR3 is TGTGCCAGCAGCTTGGATAGCAATCAGCCCCAGCATTTT.

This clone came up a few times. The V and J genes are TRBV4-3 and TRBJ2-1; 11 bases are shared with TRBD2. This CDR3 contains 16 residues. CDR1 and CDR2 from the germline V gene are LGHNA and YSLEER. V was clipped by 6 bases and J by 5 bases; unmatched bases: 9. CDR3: CASRENPGLADNEQFF. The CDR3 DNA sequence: TGCGCCAGCAGGGAAAACCCGGGACTAGCGGACAATGAGCAGTTCTTC.

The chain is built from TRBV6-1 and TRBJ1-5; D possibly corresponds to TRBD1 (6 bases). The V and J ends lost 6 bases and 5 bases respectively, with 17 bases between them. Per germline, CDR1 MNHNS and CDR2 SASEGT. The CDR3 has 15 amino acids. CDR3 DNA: TGTGCCAGCAGAGAGGGGACATCTTTCTATCAGCCCCAGCATTTT. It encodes CASREGTSFYQPQHF.

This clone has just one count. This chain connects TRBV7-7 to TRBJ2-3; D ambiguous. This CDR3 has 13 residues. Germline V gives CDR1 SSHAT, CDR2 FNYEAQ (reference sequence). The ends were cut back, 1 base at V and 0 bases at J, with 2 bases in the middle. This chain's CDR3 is CASSLDSTDTQYF. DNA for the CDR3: TGTGCCAGCAGCTTAGATAGCACAGATACGCAGTATTTT.

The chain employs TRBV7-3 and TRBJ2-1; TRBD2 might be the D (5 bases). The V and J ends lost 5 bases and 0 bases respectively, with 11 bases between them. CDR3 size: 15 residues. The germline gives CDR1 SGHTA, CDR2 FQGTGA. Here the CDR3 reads CASSPSRGSYNEQFF. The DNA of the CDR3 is TGTGCCAGCAGCCCTAGCCGCGGCTCCTACAATGAGCAGTTCTTC.

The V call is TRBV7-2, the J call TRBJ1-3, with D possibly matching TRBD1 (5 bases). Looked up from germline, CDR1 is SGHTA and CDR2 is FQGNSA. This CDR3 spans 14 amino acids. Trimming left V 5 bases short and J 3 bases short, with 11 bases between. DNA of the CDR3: TGTGCCAGCAGCCCCCAGGGAGTTGGAAACACCATATATTTT. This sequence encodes CASSPQGVGNTIYF.

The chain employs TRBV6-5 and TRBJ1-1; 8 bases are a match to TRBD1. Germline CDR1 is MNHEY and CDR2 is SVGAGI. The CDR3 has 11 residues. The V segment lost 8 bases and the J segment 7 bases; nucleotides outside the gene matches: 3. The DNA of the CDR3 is TGTGCCAGCTACAGGGGGAGTGAAGCTTTCTTT. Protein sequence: CASYRGSEAFF.

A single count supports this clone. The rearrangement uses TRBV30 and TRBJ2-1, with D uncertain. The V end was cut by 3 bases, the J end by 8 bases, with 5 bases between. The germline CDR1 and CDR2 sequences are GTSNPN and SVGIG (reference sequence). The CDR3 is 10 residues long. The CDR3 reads CAWSGYEQFF. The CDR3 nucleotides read TGTGCCTGGAGCGGCTATGAGCAGTTCTTC.

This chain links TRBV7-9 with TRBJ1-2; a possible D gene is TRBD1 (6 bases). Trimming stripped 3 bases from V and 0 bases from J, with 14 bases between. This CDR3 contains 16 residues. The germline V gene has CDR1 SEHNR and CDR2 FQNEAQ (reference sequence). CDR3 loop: CASSFKGTPTNYGYTF. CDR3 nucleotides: TGTGCCAGCAGCTTCAAAGGGACACCAACTAACTATGGCTACACCTTC.

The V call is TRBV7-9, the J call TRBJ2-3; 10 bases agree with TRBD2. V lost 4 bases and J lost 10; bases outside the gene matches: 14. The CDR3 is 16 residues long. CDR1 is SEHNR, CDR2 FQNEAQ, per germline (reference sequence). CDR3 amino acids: CASSWPGLASSSSQYF. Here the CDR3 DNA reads TGTGCCAGCAGCTGGCCGGGACTAGCGTCGTCTTCATCGCAGTATTTT.

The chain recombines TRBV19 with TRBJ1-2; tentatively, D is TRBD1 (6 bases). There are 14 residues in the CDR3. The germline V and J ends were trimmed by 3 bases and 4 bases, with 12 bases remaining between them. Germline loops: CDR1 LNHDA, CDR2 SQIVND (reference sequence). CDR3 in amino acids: CASSIQGLSYGYTF. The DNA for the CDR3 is TGTGCCAGTAGTATCCAGGGGCTGAGCTATGGCTACACCTTC.

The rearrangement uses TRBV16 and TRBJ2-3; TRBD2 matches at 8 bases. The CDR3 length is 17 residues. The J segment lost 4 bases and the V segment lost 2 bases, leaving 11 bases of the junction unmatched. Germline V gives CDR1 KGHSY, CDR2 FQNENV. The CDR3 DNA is TGTGCCAGCAGCCAAATTTCACGGGGGGGACCGGCAGATACGCAGTATTTT. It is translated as CASSQISRGGPADTQYF.

The CDR3 loop reads CASSLDPSGIYEQYF. The CDR3 region has the DNA TGTGCCAGCAGCTTGGACCCTAGCGGGATCTACGAGCAGTACTTC. J is TRBJ2-5 and V is TRBV5-4; 9 nucleotides match TRBD2. The J call may be incorrect, as the DNA end agrees better with TRBJ2-7. Germline V gene lookup returns CDR1 SGHNT and CDR2 YYREEE (reference sequence). The CDR3 length is 15 residues.

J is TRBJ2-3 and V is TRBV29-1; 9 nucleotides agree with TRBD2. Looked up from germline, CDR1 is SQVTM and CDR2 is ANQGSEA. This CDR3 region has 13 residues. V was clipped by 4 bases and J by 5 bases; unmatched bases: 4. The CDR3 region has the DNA TGCAGCGTTGTAAGCGGGGGGATAGATACGCAGTATTTT. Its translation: CSVVSGGIDTQYF.

The CDR3 loop reads CASSLYGHDNEQFF. The CDR3 DNA reads as TGTGCCAGCAGCTTATATGGGCACGACAATGAGCAGTTCTTC. This rearrangement joins TRBV7-3 to TRBJ2-1; D not certain. From germline, CDR1 is SGHTA and CDR2 FQGTGA. Trimming removed 2 bases from V and 5 bases from J, with 10 bases in between. The CDR3 loop spans 14 amino acids.

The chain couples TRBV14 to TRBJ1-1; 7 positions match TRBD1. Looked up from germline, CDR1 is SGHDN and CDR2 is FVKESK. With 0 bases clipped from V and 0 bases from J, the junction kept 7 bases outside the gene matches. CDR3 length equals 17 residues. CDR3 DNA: TGTGCCAGCAGCCAAGATCTTGGGACAGTCATGAACACTGAAGCTTTCTTT. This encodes CASSQDLGTVMNTEAFF.

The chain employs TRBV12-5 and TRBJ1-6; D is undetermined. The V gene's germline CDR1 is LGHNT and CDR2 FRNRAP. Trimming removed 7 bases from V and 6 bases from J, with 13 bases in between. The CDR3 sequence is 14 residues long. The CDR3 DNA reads TGTGCTAGTGCCCCTAGACTGAGTAATTCACCCCTCCACTTT. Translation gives CASAPRLSNSPLHF.